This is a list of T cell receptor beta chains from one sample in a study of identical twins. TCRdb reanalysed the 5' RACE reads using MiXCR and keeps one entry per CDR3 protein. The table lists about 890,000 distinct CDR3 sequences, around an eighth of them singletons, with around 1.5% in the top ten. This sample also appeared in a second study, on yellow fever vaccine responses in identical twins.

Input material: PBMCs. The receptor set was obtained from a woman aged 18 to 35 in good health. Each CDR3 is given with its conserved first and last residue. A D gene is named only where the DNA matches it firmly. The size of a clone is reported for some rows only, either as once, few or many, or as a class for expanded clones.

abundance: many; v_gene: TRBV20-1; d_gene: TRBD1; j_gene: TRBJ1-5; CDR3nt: TGCAGTGCAACCGGGACAGAGAATCAGCCCCAGCATTTT; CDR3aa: CSATGTENQPQHF
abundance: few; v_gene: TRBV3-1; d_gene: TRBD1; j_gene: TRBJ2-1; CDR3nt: TGTGCCAGCAGCCAAGCCTCCGGGACAGGCTACAATGAGCAGTTCTTC; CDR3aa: CASSQASGTGYNEQFF
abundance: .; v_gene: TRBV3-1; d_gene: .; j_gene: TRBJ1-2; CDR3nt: TGTGCCAGCAGCCAAGATGTAGCGGCTAACTATGGCTACACCTTC; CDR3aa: CASSQDVAANYGYTF
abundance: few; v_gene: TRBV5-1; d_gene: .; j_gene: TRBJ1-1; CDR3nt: TGCGCCAGCAGCTTGACCCTACAGGGAAGTCTGGACACTGAAGCTTTCTTT; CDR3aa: CASSLTLQGSLDTEAFF
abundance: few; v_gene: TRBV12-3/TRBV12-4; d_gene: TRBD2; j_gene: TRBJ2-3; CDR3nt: TGTGCCAGCAGTTTATATGAAGCGGGAGTAACAGATACGCAGTATTTT; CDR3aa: CASSLYEAGVTDTQYF
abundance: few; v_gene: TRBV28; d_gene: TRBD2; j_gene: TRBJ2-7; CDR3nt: TGTGCCAGCAGCGCGCGGGGGGCTCACCCCTACGAGCAGTACTTC; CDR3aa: CASSARGAHPYEQYF
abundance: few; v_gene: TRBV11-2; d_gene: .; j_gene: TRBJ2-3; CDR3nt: TGTGCCAGCAGCTTCATAAGTACGCAGTATTTT; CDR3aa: CASSFISTQYF
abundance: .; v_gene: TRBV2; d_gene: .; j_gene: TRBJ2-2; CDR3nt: TGTGCCAGCAGAGGCTTACCCGGGGAGCTGTTTTTT; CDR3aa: CASRGLPGELFF
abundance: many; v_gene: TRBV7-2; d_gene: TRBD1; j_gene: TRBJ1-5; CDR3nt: TGTGCCAGCAGCTTAGTGGGGGGGCGACAGGGGCAGCCCCAGCATTTT; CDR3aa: CASSLVGGRQGQPQHF
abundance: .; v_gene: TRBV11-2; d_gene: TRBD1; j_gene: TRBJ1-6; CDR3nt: TGTGCCAGCAGCCCCGGACAGGGGATTTCCTATAATTCACCCCTCCACTTT; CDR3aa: CASSPGQGISYNSPLHF
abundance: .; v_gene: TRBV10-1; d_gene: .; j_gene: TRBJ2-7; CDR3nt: TGCGCCAGCAGTGAGTTCGGCAGGGGCTACGAGCAGTACTTC; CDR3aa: CASSEFGRGYEQYF
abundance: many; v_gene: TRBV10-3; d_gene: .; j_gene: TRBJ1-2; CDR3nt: TGTGCCATCAGTGACCTTGGGGAAGGAGCTAACTATGGCTACACCTTC; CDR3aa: CAISDLGEGANYGYTF
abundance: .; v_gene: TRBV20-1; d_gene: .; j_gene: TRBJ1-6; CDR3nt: TGCAGTGCTCAGACCCGTACCTCTAATTCACCCCTCCACTTT; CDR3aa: CSAQTRTSNSPLHF
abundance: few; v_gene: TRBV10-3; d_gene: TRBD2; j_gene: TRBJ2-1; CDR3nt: TGTGCCATCAGCCCCGGGACTAGCCCATACAATGAGCAGTTCTTC; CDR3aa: CAISPGTSPYNEQFF
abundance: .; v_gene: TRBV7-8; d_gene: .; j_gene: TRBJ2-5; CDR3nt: TGTGCCAGCAGCCCCCGGACTACCCACCAAGAGACCCAGTACTTC; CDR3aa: CASSPRTTHQETQYF
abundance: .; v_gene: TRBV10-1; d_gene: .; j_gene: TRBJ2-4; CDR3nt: TGCGCCAGCAGTGAAGGGGGCAAAAACATTCAGTACTTC; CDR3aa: CASSEGGKNIQYF
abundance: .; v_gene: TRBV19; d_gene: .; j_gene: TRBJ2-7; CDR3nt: TGTGCCAGTAGTCGGGAACAACCGAACTACGAGCAGTACTTC; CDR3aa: CASSREQPNYEQYF
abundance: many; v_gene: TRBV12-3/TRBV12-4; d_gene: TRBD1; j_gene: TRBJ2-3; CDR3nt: TGTGCCAGCAACGCCGACAGGGGGGGAGATACGCAGTATTTT; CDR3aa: CASNADRGGDTQYF
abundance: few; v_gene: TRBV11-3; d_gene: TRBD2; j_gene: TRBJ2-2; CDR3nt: TGTGCCAGCAGCTCCCCGACTAGCGGGAGCGTCACCGGGGAGCTGTTTTTT; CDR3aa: CASSSPTSGSVTGELFF
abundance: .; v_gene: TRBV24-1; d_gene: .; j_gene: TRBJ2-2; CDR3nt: TGTGCCACCAGTGCAGACAGATACACCGGGGAGCTGTTTTTT; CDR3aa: CATSADRYTGELFF
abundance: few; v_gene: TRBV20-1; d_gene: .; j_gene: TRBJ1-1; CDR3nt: TGCAGTGCGACCCAACAGTTCTCTGAAGCTTTCTTT; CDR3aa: CSATQQFSEAFF
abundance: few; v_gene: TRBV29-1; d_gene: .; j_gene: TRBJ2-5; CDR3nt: TGCAGCGTTGAGGGACCCTCGGGTCAAGAGACCCAGTACTTC; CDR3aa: CSVEGPSGQETQYF
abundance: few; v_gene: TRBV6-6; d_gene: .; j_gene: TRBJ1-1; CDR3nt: TGTGCCAGCAGTTTACGGACAGAGTCTGAAGCTTTCTTT; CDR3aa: CASSLRTESEAFF
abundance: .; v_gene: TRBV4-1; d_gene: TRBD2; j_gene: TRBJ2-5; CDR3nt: TGCGCCAGCAGCCAAGATCAAAATAGCGGGAGGGCCGGAGAGACCCAGTACTTC; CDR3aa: CASSQDQNSGRAGETQYF
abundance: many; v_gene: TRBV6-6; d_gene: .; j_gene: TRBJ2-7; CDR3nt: TGTGCCAGCAGTTACACCCTCTTTAACCAGCAGTACTTC; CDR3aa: CASSYTLFNQQYF
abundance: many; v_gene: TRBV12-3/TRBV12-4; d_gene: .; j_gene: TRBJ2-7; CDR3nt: TGTGCCAGCAGCTCTACTTGGGAGCAGTACTTC; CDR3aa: CASSSTWEQYF
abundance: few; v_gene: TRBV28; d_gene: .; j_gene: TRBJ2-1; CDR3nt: TGTGCCAGCACTCAAAGCTCCTACAATGAGCAGTTCTTC; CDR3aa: CASTQSSYNEQFF
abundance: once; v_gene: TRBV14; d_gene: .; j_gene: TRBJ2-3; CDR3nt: TGTGCCAGCAGCCAATCCAAGGAGGTCAAGGGGACAGATACGCAGTATTTT; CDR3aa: CASSQSKEVKGTDTQYF
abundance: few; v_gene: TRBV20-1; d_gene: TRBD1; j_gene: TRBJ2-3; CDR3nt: TGCAGTGCTAGTTTTCCACAGGGGGGAGATACGCAGTATTTT; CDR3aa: CSASFPQGGDTQYF
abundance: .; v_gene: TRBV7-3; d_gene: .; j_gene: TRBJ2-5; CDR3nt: TGTGCCAGCAGCCCAACCGCGGCAGGGAGGGAGACCCAGTACTTC; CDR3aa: CASSPTAAGRETQYF
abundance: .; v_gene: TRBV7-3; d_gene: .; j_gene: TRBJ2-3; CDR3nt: TGTGCCAGCAGCTTAGGCGGAGGGCCCGCAGATACGCAGTATTTT; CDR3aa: CASSLGGGPADTQYF
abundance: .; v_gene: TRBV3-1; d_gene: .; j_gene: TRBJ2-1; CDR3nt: TGTGCCAGCAGCCAGGACAGTACTGAGCAGTTCTTC; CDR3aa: CASSQDSTEQFF
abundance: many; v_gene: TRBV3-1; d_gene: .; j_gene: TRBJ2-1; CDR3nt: TGTGCCAGCAGCCCCCGAGGGACATTCAATGAGCAGTTCTTC; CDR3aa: CASSPRGTFNEQFF
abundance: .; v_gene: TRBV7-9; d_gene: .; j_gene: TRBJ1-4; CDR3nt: TGTGCCAGCAGCTTAGTCGGTCTTACCGAAAAACTGTTTTTT; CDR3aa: CASSLVGLTEKLFF
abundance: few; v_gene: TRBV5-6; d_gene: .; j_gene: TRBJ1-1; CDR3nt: TGTGCCAGCAGCTTGGCGGAGGGCAGGCCGCTCTCGAACACTGAAGCTTTCTTT; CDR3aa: CASSLAEGRPLSNTEAFF
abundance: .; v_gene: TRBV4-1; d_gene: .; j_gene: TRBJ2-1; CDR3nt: TGCGCCAGCAGCCAGAGACAGGATTCCTACGAAGAGCAGTTCTTC; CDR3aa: CASSQRQDSYEEQFF
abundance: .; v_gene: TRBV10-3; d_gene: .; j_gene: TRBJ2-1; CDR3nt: TGTGCCATCAGCCAGGGATCCAATGAGCAGTTCTTC; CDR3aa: CAISQGSNEQFF
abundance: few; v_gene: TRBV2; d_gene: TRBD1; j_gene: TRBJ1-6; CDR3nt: TGTGCCAGCAGGTACAGGGGTTCACCCCTCCACTTT; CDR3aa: CASRYRGSPLHF
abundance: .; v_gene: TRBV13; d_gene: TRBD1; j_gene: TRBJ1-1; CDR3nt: TGTGCCAGCAGCCCGTCGACAGGGCTCACTGAAGCTTTCTTT; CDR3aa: CASSPSTGLTEAFF
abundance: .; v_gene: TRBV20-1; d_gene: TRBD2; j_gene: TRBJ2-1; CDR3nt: TGCAGTGCTAGAGATAGCGGGGGGGCTTCCTACAATGAGCAGTTCTTC; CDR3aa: CSARDSGGASYNEQFF
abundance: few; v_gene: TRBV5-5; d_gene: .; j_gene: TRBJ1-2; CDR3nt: TGTGCCAGCTTCGACGGGGGCTGGGGTAACTATGGCTACACCTTC; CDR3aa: CASFDGGWGNYGYTF
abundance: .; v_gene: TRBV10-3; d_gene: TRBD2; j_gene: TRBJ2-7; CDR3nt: TGTGCCATCAGTGATTGGGCTAGCGGGATGGTCGAGCAGTACTTC; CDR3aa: CAISDWASGMVEQYF
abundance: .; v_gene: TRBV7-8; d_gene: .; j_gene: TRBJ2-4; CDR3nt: TGTGCCAGCAGCTTAAACACGGACATTCAGTACTTC; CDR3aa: CASSLNTDIQYF
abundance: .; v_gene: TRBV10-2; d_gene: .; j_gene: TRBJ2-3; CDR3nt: TGCGCCAGCAGTGAGTCGCTAGTTCCTTCGGATACGCAGTATTTT; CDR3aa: CASSESLVPSDTQYF
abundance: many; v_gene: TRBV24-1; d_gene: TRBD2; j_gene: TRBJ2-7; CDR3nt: TGTGCCACCAGGGAAAGAACACTAGCGGAACTAACCTACGAGCAGTACTTC; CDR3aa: CATRERTLAELTYEQYF
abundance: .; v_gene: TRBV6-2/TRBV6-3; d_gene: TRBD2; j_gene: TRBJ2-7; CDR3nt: TGTGCCAGCAGCGACGAGGGACTAGCGGGAGACATCTCCTACGAGCAGTACTTC; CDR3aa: CASSDEGLAGDISYEQYF
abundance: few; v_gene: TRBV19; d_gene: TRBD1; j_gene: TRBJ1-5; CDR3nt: TGTGCCAGTAGTATCGGGACAGGGGACAATCAGCCCCAGCATTTT; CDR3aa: CASSIGTGDNQPQHF
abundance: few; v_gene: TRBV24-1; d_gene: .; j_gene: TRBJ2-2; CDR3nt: TGTGCCACCAGTGGAAGCGATCCGTGGGTCCCCGGGGAGCTGTTTTTT; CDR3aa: CATSGSDPWVPGELFF
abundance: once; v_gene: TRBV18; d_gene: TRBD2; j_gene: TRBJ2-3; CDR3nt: TGTGCCAGCTCACCAAGAGCGGGAGGTCAAGTCTCCACAGATACGCAGTATTTT; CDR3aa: CASSPRAGGQVSTDTQYF
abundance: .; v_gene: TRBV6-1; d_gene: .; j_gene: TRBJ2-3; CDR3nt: TGTGCCACCGCCGAACGGGGGCCCACAGATACGCAGTATTTT; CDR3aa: CATAERGPTDTQYF